This T cell receptor (beta chain) was observed in a study of cytomegalovirus exposure and HLA in healthy donors. The study ran its PCR with 60 Vbeta and 13 Jbeta primers. The table came from immunoSEQ multiplex PCR; TCRdb's copy has only in-frame clones and leaves some out. Of about 160,000 clones in the sample, about three quarters are singletons; the top ten hold about 2%. Study results and limitations: Further analysis was carried out later, and it showed several of the most significant clusters appearing linked to common viral pathogens. Overall, approximately 150 TCR beta chains were annotated as cytomegalovirus-associated. Available immune exposure information was restricted to CMV serostatus only. With high specificity and sensitivity, the classifier reportedly diagnosed cytomegalovirus status.

Turning to this clone: Its antigen is not identified.

The source is a female donor in good health and CMV-seronegative. The sequencing input was PBMCs.

This CDR3 is CASSQGGTFQASNQPQHF. The CDR3 DNA reads TGTGCCAGCAGCCAAGGCGGGACCTTTCAGGCGAGCAATCAGCCCCAGCATTTT. The V and J genes are TRBV4-2 and TRBJ1-5; tentative D call: TRBD1 (5 bases). Per the germline V gene, CDR1 is LGHNA and CDR2 is YNFKEQ. The CDR3 is 18 amino acids. The V end lost 1 base, the J end lost 1 base, and 17 bases lay between the germline ends.